These 24 T cell receptor beta chains came from one sample sequenced in a study of Ad26.COV2.S vaccination and SARS-CoV-2 variants. The method was immunoSEQ multiplex PCR; TCRdb's version includes in-frame clones alone and lacks a portion of them. The data show fewer than 400,000 clones, roughly 90% seen once. Treatment: roughly 20 received Ad26.COV2.S at low or high dose, single or two shots; about 5 received placebo; per-sample allocation not given. Sampling was done on day 63 after the first vaccine or placebo injection. Sequences were derived from peripheral blood, sampled in a trial of Ad26.COV2.S vaccine versus placebo. All receptors come from a person aged 18-65 years who received the Ad26.COV2.S COVID-19 vaccine or a placebo.

The chain joins TRBV11-3 to TRBJ2-1; the match to TRBD2 covers 16 bases. The CDR3 covers 17 residues. In germline, CDR1 is SGHNT, CDR2 YENEEA. The J segment lost 6 bases and the V segment lost 4 bases, leaving 6 bases of the junction unmatched. CDR3 in amino acids: CASSSVGTSGRANEQFF. The DNA of the CDR3 is TGTGCCAGCAGCTCCGTTGGGACTAGCGGGAGGGCCAATGAGCAGTTCTTC.

The rearrangement joins TRBV11-2 to TRBJ2-2; 7 positions match TRBD1. The ends lost 5 bases at V and 4 bases at J; junction bases unmatched: 7. The CDR3 sequence is 15 residues long. Per the germline V gene, CDR1 is SGHAT and CDR2 is FQNNGV. This CDR3 reads CASSLNRGVTGELFF. The CDR3 region has the DNA TGTGCCAGCAGCCTAAACAGGGGAGTCACCGGGGAGCTGTTTTTT.

The chain combines TRBV28 with TRBJ1-2; 12 bases match TRBD1. The CDR3 contains 15 residues. J was trimmed by 3 bases and V by 5 bases; bases with no gene match: 4. Germline-derived CDR1 and CDR2 are MDHEN and SYDVKM. The CDR3 region has the DNA TGTGCCAGCAGTAAGGGACAGGGGGCGCACTATGGCTACACCTTC. Translated: CASSKGQGAHYGYTF.

In DNA, the CDR3 is TGTGCCAGCGCCGAAGCGGGCGCTGAAGCTTTCTTT. This codes for CASAEAGAEAFF. The chain uses TRBV6-5 and TRBJ1-1; unclear D gene. V lost 8 bases and J lost 6, with 13 bases in between. The CDR3 loop spans 12 amino acids. Germline V lookup: CDR1 MNHEY, CDR2 SVGAGI.

This rearrangement joins TRBV5-5 to TRBJ2-7, with D unresolved. Trimming took 3 bases from V and 4 from J, leaving 11 bases between them. CDR3 length: 13 amino acids. Germline CDR1 is SGHKS and CDR2 is YYEKEE (reference sequence). The CDR3 DNA sequence: TGTGCCAGCAGCTCGACGACCACTTACGAGCAGTACTTC. Protein product: CASSSTTTYEQYF.

The chain has TRBV30 and TRBJ1-1; unclear D gene. Germline CDR1 and CDR2: GTSNPN and SVGIG (reference sequence). The CDR3 totals 14 residues. Trimming left V 2 bases short and J 1 base short, with 11 bases between. The CDR3, as DNA: TGTGCCTGGAGTCCCTCCCTGGGGAACACTGAAGCTTTCTTT. It translates to CAWSPSLGNTEAFF.

The J gene is TRBJ1-4, the V gene TRBV14, with TRBD1 as a possible D gene (6 bases). Trimming removed 1 base from V and 14 bases from J, with 17 bases in between. CDR3 length: 14 amino acids. From germline, CDR1 is SGHDN and CDR2 FVKESK. The CDR3 DNA is TGTGCCAGCAGCCAAGTGTCGGGGGCGCAGCCCCTGTTTTTT. Its protein product is CASSQVSGAQPLFF.

This chain links TRBV2 with TRBJ1-5; 7 positions agree with TRBD1. Losses at the gene ends were 6 bases for V and 3 bases for J; bases not matched to a gene: 2. The CDR3 loop spans 13 amino acids. Germline lookup yields CDR1 SNHLY and CDR2 FYNNEI. The CDR3 coding sequence is TGTGCCAGCAGAGACAGGGCCAATCAGCCCCAGCATTTT. It specifies CASRDRANQPQHF.

This chain joins TRBV7-2 and TRBJ2-1; 7 nucleotides match TRBD2. The CDR3 consists of 15 residues. Germline values: CDR1 SGHTA, CDR2 FQGNSA. V lost 2 bases to trimming and J lost 7 bases; unmatched junction nucleotides: 8. The CDR3 reads CASSLPLAGANEQFF. The CDR3 DNA sequence: TGTGCCAGCAGCTTACCGTTGGCGGGAGCGAATGAGCAGTTCTTC. Variable domain in full (rest from reference TRBV7-2 and TRBJ2-1): GAGVSQSPSNKVTEKGKDVELRCDPISGHTALYWYRQSLGQGLEFLIYFQGNSAPDKSGLPSDRFSAERTGGSVSTLTIQRTQQEDSAVYLCASSLPLAGANEQFFGPGTRLTVL.

This clone has a handful of counts. The chain couples TRBV6-4 to TRBJ2-2; 11 bases match TRBD2. With V trimmed by 5 bases and J by 6 bases, 5 bases remained unmatched. The CDR3 extends over 15 amino acids. Per germline, CDR1 MRHNA and CDR2 SNTAGT. The CDR3 spells CASSSTSGSAGELFF. Written as DNA, the CDR3 is TGTGCCAGCAGTTCCACTAGCGGGAGCGCCGGGGAGCTGTTTTTT.

This chain links TRBV25-1 with TRBJ1-6; D perhaps matches TRBD1 (5 bases). CDR1 and CDR2 (germline): MGHDK, SYGVNS. Trimming took off 4 bases at V and 10 bases at J, with 8 bases between the two ends. CDR3 length equals 12 residues. The CDR3 nucleotides are TGTGCCAGCAGTGGGGGGAACTCACCCCTCCACTTT. As protein: CASSGGNSPLHF.

This clone was observed once. CDR3: CASSPGTALGTDTQYF. CDR3 coding DNA: TGTGCCAGCAGCCCCGGGACAGCACTCGGGACAGATACGCAGTATTTT. The chain combines TRBV7-3 with TRBJ2-3, with TRBD1 matching 7 bases. This CDR3 has 16 residues. V trimming: 5 bases; J trimming: 3 bases; junction bases outside the gene matches: 11. Looked up from germline, CDR1 is SGHTA and CDR2 is FQGTGA.

The CDR3 reads CAWSATGGNSPLHF. DNA for the CDR3: TGTGCCTGGAGTGCCACCGGGGGTAATTCACCCCTCCACTTT. The chain has TRBV30 and TRBJ1-6; a weak D match, TRBD1 (5 bases). From germline, CDR1 is GTSNPN and CDR2 SVGIG (reference sequence). Trimming pared 1 base from V and 6 bases from J, leaving 10 bases between. CDR3 length: 14 amino acids.

The chain has TRBV4-2 and TRBJ1-2, with TRBD1 matching 8 bases. Germline V gene sequence: CDR1 LGHNA, CDR2 YNFKEQ. Trimming removed 0 bases from V and 3 bases from J; junction bases left unmatched: 12. The CDR3 loop spans 18 amino acids. The CDR3 protein is CASSQDLYGTGEDYGYTF. DNA of the CDR3: TGTGCCAGCAGCCAAGATTTGTACGGGACAGGTGAGGACTATGGCTACACCTTC.

The chain joins TRBV20-1 to TRBJ2-7; the D gene is possibly TRBD1 (5 bases). Germline loops: CDR1 DFQATT, CDR2 SNEGSKA (reference sequence). This CDR3 has 11 residues. Deletions cut 4 bases from V and 5 bases from J, with 9 bases between. The CDR3, as DNA: TGCAGTGCTACCCAGGGCAACGAGCAGTACTTC. Translating gives CSATQGNEQYF.

This chain uses TRBV5-4 with TRBJ2-1, with D possibly being TRBD1 (6 bases). There are 16 residues in the CDR3. CDR1 is SGHNT and CDR2 is YYREEE in the germline V gene (reference sequence). V gave up 3 bases and J gave up 6 bases, with 19 bases separating them. The CDR3 DNA reads TGTGCCAGCAGCTCCGGGACAAAGCTTTTTGGCAATGAGCAGTTCTTC. Translating gives CASSSGTKLFGNEQFF.

The chain uses TRBV7-9 and TRBJ2-1; TRBD1 is a possible D gene (5 bases). This CDR3 region has 14 residues. Per germline, CDR1 SEHNR and CDR2 FQNEAQ (reference sequence). V lost 1 base and J lost 4, with 8 bases in between. This chain's CDR3 is CASSLGGGYNEQFF. In DNA, the CDR3 is TGTGCCAGCAGCTTAGGGGGCGGATACAATGAGCAGTTCTTC.

The chain carries TRBV19 and TRBJ2-7, with 8 bases identical to TRBD2. This CDR3 spans 14 amino acids. Trimming took 2 bases from V and 4 from J; bases not matched to a gene: 4. The germline gives CDR1 LNHDA, CDR2 SQIVND (reference sequence). CDR3 sequence reads: CASSIYSGSYEQYF. CDR3 nucleotide sequence: TGTGCCAGTAGTATATACAGCGGGAGTTACGAGCAGTACTTC.

The genes are TRBV18 and TRBJ1-3; no clear D. The CDR3 has 15 residues. The germline V gene encodes CDR1 KGHSH and CDR2 LQKENI. V shed 2 bases and J shed 1 base, with 9 bases lying between them. CDR3 in DNA: TGTGCCAGCTCACCATTTTCGGGATCTGGAAACACCATATATTTT. Translation gives CASSPFSGSGNTIYF.

This rearrangement joins TRBV29-1 to TRBJ2-1; either TRBD1 or TRBD2 may supply D (5 bases each). V lost 3 bases and J 7 bases, leaving 16 bases between the germline ends. The germline gives CDR1 SQVTM, CDR2 ANQGSEA. CDR3 size: 14 residues. DNA for the CDR3: TGCAGCGTTGACGGGCGCGGGTGGGGGAATGAGCAGTTCTTC. Protein product: CSVDGRGWGNEQFF.

The chain joins TRBV11-2 to TRBJ2-7; weak D call: TRBD1 (6 bases). CDR1 and CDR2 from the germline V gene are SGHAT and FQNNGV. This CDR3 contains 12 residues. V lost 5 bases and J lost 3, with 8 bases in between. The CDR3 DNA reads TGTGCCAGCAGCAAGGACAGCTACGAGCAGTACTTC. This translates into CASSKDSYEQYF.

CDR3 protein: CSVLGPGGPDTQYF. In DNA, the CDR3 is TGCAGCGTCTTGGGGCCGGGAGGGCCAGATACGCAGTATTTT. The chain combines TRBV29-1 with TRBJ2-3; TRBD2 aligns across 8 bases. This CDR3 is 14 amino acids long. From germline, CDR1 is SQVTM and CDR2 ANQGSEA. Trimming at V came to 6 bases and at J to 4 bases, leaving 9 bases not matched to a gene.

This chain links TRBV6-1 with TRBJ1-2; D call uncertain. V was pared by 1 base and J by 8 bases, with 14 bases between. The CDR3 length is 14 residues. CDR1 is MNHNS, CDR2 SASEGT, per germline. CDR3 protein: CASSEGSYPAGYTF. The CDR3, as DNA: TGTGCCAGCAGTGAAGGTTCCTACCCAGCGGGCTACACCTTC.

V is TRBV18 and J is TRBJ1-4; 7 nucleotides line up with TRBD1. The germline gives CDR1 KGHSH, CDR2 LQKENI. The V gene end was trimmed by 3 bases and the J gene end by 8 bases; junction bases not matched to a gene: 6. The CDR3 has 14 amino acids. Here the CDR3 reads CASSPQTGVEKLFF. CDR3 bases: TGTGCCAGCTCACCTCAAACAGGGGTGGAAAAACTGTTTTTT. Based on the CDR3 plus reference TRBV18 and TRBJ1-4, the full variable domain is NAGVMQNPRHLVRRRGQEARLRCSPMKGHSHVYWYRQLPEEGLKFMVYLQKENIIDESGMPKERFSAEFPKEGPSILRIQQVVRGDSAAYFCASSPQTGVEKLFFGSGTQLSVL.